Below, 20 T cell receptor beta chains from the same sample are listed, as sequenced in a study of shared clonotypes between healthy human individuals. Method: immunoSEQ multiplex PCR; TCRdb's copy keeps in-frame clones and lacks some. The repertoire consists of approximately 2.4 million clones, with about 94% occurring once and the leading ten covering 0.1% to 0.15%. Sequencing input: naive CD4+ T cells sorted from blood. Subset reported: CD45RA+ positively selected. These receptors all stem from a man aged 18 to 35 in good health.

The chain has TRBV7-3 and TRBJ2-1; D is undetermined. Germline CDR1 and CDR2: SGHTA and FQGTGA. The CDR3 spans 13 residues. The V end lost 5 bases, the J end lost 4 bases, and 9 bases lay between the germline ends. DNA of the CDR3: TGTGCCAGCAGCCAGGCACCGTACAATGAGCAGTTCTTC. Translating gives CASSQAPYNEQFF.

CDR3 DNA sequence: TGTGCCAGCAGCCCGGGGGGCCGTCATGAGCAGTTCTTC. Its translation: CASSPGGRHEQFF. V and J are TRBV5-6 and TRBJ2-1, with a weak D call TRBD2 (7 bases). The V gene's germline CDR1 is SGHDT and CDR2 YYEEEE. The CDR3 length is 13 residues. V lost 4 bases and J 8 bases, leaving 13 bases between the germline ends.

J is TRBJ1-6 and V is TRBV6-5, with 11 bases matching TRBD1. Per germline, CDR1 MNHEY and CDR2 SVGAGI. V gave up 0 bases and J gave up 14 bases; unmatched junction bases: 3. This CDR3 comprises 14 residues. CDR3 sequence reads: CASSYSDRGLALHF. CDR3 DNA sequence: TGTGCCAGCAGTTACTCGGACAGGGGGCTGGCCCTCCACTTT.

A word on this clone: The same CDR3 can be traced to other DNA sequences in this sample. The chain combines TRBV9 with TRBJ2-1; 9 bases align to TRBD1. The CDR3 extends over 15 amino acids. Germline loops: CDR1 SGDLS, CDR2 YYNGEE. J gave up 4 bases and V 6 bases, and 8 bases lay outside the gene matches. CDR3 nucleotide sequence: TGTGCCAGCACCGCCGGGACAGGGAGTTACAATGAGCAGTTCTTC. Amino acids: CASTAGTGSYNEQFF.

V gene TRBV7-9 combines with J gene TRBJ2-2, with D perhaps matching TRBD1 (5 bases). This CDR3 has 13 residues. Germline assignment: CDR1 SEHNR and CDR2 FQNEAQ (reference sequence). With 6 bases removed from V and 6 bases from J, the gap between germline ends came to 11 bases. The CDR3 protein is CASSHPGSGELFF. The CDR3 DNA follows: TGTGCCAGCAGTCATCCAGGGTCCGGGGAGCTGTTTTTT.

The gene calls are TRBV6-1 and TRBJ2-7, with a weak D call TRBD2 (6 bases). The CDR3 is 13 residues long. CDR1 MNHNS and CDR2 SASEGT come from the germline V gene. The ends were cut back, 6 bases at V and 2 bases at J, with 11 bases in the middle. The CDR3 here is CASRSSETYEQYF. CDR3 nucleotides: TGTGCCAGCAGGTCTAGCGAGACCTACGAGCAGTACTTC.

The table lists this clone with a count of one. The chain couples TRBV9 to TRBJ2-1; TRBD2 matches 8 bases. J lost 7 bases, V lost 0 bases, and 3 bases had no gene match. This CDR3 is built from 14 residues. Germline V lookup: CDR1 SGDLS, CDR2 YYNGEE. The CDR3 DNA is TGTGCCAGCAGCGTAGCTGGCGGGAGGAATGAGCAGTTCTTC. Its translation: CASSVAGGRNEQFF.

The genes are TRBV6-5 and TRBJ1-5; D remains unclear. The length of the CDR3 is 13 residues. The V gene lost 5 bases and the J gene lost 5 bases, with 10 bases spanning the gap. Germline CDR1 is MNHEY and CDR2 is SVGAGI. The CDR3 is CASSQREYQPQHF. The DNA of the CDR3 is TGTGCCAGCAGTCAAAGGGAGTATCAGCCCCAGCATTTT.

V and J are TRBV21-1 and TRBJ1-6; the table's TRBD1 call for D was not verified on the DNA. TRBV21-1 is marked as a pseudogene. CDR3 size: 19 residues. The chain's CDR3 is CASSNQTGGQNKENSPLHF. DNA for the CDR3: TGTGCCAGCAGCAACCAGACAGGGGGACAGAATAAGGAAAATTCACCCCTCCACTTT.

The J gene is TRBJ1-3, the V gene TRBV6-5; D is ambiguous. Trimming stripped 8 bases from V and 6 bases from J, with 8 bases between. Germline CDR1 reads MNHEY; CDR2 reads SVGAGI. The CDR3 spans 11 residues. CDR3 protein: CASQGKNTIYF. CDR3 in DNA: TGTGCCAGCCAAGGGAAAAACACCATATATTTT.

To note about this clone: In the same sample, other DNA sequences code for this CDR3. The chain uses TRBV10-2 and TRBJ1-5, with D maybe TRBD1 (6 bases). V was cut by 4 bases and J by 2 bases, with 6 bases left in between. Germline CDR1 reads WSHSY; CDR2 reads SAAADI. The CDR3 is 13 amino acids. CDR3 amino acids: CASSGQGNQPQHF. CDR3 DNA sequence: TGCGCCAGCAGTGGACAGGGCAATCAGCCCCAGCATTTT.

The rearrangement joins TRBV25-1 to TRBJ1-1, with D possibly matching TRBD1 (6 bases). Between the trimmed V and J ends, which lost 1 base and 6 bases, there was a span of 15 bases. The CDR3 length is 15 residues. The germline V gene encodes CDR1 MGHDK and CDR2 SYGVNS. In nucleotides, the CDR3 is TGTGCCAGCAGTGAATCGGGGCAGGGGATGTCTGAAGCTTTCTTT. This translates into CASSESGQGMSEAFF.

The chain carries TRBV9 and TRBJ2-4; TRBD2 aligns across 7 bases. CDR1 is SGDLS, CDR2 YYNGEE, per germline. CDR3 length: 16 amino acids. V shed 0 bases, J shed 1 base, and the junction held 4 bases outside the gene matches. The CDR3 loop is CASSVAAGAAKNIQYF. The CDR3 DNA sequence: TGTGCCAGCAGCGTAGCGGCGGGAGCGGCCAAAAACATTCAGTACTTC.

The chain links TRBV7-2 to TRBJ2-3; 9 bases are a match to TRBD2. V gave up 6 bases and J gave up 7 bases; unmatched junction bases: 14. This CDR3 spans 16 amino acids. CDR1 and CDR2 (germline): SGHTA, FQGNSA. CDR3 DNA: TGTGCCAGCAGGACTAGCGGAGGGGCCCCTATCTATACGCAGTATTTT. Protein: CASRTSGGAPIYTQYF.

V is TRBV6-5 and J is TRBJ2-3, with D perhaps TRBD2 (6 bases). V was clipped by 0 bases and J by 5 bases, with 12 bases between them. The CDR3 extends over 15 amino acids. Looked up from germline, CDR1 is MNHEY and CDR2 is SVGAGI. The CDR3 region is CASSYSGGVGDTQYF. The CDR3, as DNA: TGTGCCAGCAGTTACTCGGGGGGTGTAGGAGATACGCAGTATTTT.

The CDR3 region has the DNA TGTGCCAGCAGCTTAGCCTGGGGATTCACTGAAGCTTTCTTT. Translation gives CASSLAWGFTEAFF. The rearrangement joins TRBV7-9 to TRBJ1-1; D gene ambiguous. CDR1 is SEHNR and CDR2 is FQNEAQ in the germline V gene (reference sequence). CDR3 length: 14 residues. V was cut by 0 bases and J by 4 bases, with 9 bases left in between.

J is TRBJ2-7 and V is TRBV4-3, with a possible D match to TRBD2 (6 bases). The CDR3 is made up of 16 amino acids. The germline CDR1 and CDR2 sequences are LGHNA and YSLEER. V was cut by 1 base and J by 0 bases, with 13 bases left in between. CDR3 in amino acids: CASSQGTGVGSYEQYF. CDR3 bases: TGCGCCAGCAGCCAAGGTACGGGAGTCGGCTCCTACGAGCAGTACTTC.

This CDR3 is CASSRDGGRQFF. The CDR3 DNA reads as TGTGCCAGCAGTCGAGACGGTGGGAGGCAGTTCTTC. The rearrangement links TRBV6-5 to TRBJ2-1; tentative D call: TRBD2 (5 bases). Trimming left V 5 bases short and J 12 bases short, with 14 bases between. CDR3 size: 12 residues. Per the germline V gene, CDR1 is MNHEY and CDR2 is SVGAGI.

Notes on this clone: Within the sample, other DNA sequences also encode this same CDR3. This chain connects TRBV2 to TRBJ1-1; possibly TRBD1 for D (5 bases). The germline CDR1 and CDR2 sequences are SNHLY and FYNNEI. V lost 4 bases and J 4 bases, leaving 10 bases between the germline ends. CDR3 length: 13 amino acids. The CDR3 loop reads CASSGSGGTEAFF. CDR3 bases: TGTGCCAGCAGTGGATCGGGGGGCACTGAAGCTTTCTTT. The entire variable domain, with the rest obtained from reference TRBV2 and TRBJ1-1, is as follows: EPEVTQTPSHQVTQMGQEVILRCVPISNHLYFYWYRQILGQKVEFLVSFYNNEISEKSEIFDDQFSVERPDGSNFTLKIRSTKLEDSAMYFCASSGSGGTEAFFGQGTRLTVV.

As to this clone: Additional DNA sequences in this sample encode the identical CDR3. The rearrangement joins TRBV18 to TRBJ1-6; D is unclear. The germline V gene has CDR1 KGHSH and CDR2 LQKENI. Trimming took off 2 bases at V and 6 bases at J, with 8 bases between the two ends. The CDR3 extends over 14 amino acids. DNA for the CDR3: TGTGCCAGCTCACCAGGGATGGTTAATTCACCCCTCCACTTT. As protein: CASSPGMVNSPLHF.